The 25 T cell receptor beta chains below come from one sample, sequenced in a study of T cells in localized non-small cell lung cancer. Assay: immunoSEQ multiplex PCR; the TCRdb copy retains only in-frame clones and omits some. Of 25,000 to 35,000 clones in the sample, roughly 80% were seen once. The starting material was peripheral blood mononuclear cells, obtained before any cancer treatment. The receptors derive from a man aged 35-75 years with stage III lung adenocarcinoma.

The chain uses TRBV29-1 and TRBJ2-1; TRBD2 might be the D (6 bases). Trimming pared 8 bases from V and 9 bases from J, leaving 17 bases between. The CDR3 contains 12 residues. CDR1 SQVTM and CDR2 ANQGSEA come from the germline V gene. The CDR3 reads CSWRRGGTEQFF. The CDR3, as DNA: TGCAGCTGGAGAAGAGGCGGGACTGAGCAGTTCTTC.

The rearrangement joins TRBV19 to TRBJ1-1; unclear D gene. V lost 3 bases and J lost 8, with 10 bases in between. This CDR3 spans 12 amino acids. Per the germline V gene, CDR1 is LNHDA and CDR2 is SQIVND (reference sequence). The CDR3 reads CASSIPGPEAFF. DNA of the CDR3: TGTGCCAGTAGTATCCCCGGTCCCGAAGCTTTCTTT.

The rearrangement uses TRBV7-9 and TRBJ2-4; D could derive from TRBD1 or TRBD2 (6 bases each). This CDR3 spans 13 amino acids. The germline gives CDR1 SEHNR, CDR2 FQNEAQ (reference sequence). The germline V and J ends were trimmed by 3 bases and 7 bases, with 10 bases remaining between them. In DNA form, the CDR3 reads TGTGCCAGCAGCTTCGGGGGCTGGAACATTCAGTACTTC. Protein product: CASSFGGWNIQYF.

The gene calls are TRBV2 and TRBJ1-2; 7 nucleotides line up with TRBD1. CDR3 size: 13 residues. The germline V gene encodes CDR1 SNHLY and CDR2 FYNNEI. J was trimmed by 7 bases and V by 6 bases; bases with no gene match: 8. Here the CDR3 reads CASRAGTAFGYTF. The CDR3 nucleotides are TGTGCCAGCAGGGCTGGGACAGCTTTTGGCTACACCTTC.

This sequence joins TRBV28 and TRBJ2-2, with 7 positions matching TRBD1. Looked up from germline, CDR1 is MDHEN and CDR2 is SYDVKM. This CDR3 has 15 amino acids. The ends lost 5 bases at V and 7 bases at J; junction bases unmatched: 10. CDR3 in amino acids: CASSGTTGTSGELFF. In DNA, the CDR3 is TGTGCCAGCAGTGGGACGACAGGGACAAGCGGGGAGCTGTTTTTT. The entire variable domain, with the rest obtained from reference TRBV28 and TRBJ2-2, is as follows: DVKVTQSSRYLVKRTGEKVFLECVQDMDHENMFWYRQDPGLGLRLIYFSYDVKMKEKGDIPEGYSVSREKKERFSLILESASTNQTSMYLCASSGTTGTSGELFFGEGSRLTVL.

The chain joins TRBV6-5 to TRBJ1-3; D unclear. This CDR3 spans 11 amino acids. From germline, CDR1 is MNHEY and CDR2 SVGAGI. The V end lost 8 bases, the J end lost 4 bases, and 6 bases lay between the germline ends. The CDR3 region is CASEFGNTIYF. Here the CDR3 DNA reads TGTGCCAGCGAGTTCGGAAACACCATATATTTT.

The CDR3 reads CASSFSVIAGEQYF. CDR3 sequence (DNA): TGTGCCAGCAGCTTCTCCGTAATCGCGGGAGAGCAGTACTTC. The V and J genes are TRBV7-2 and TRBJ2-7; weak D call: TRBD2 (6 bases). With 3 bases removed from V and 7 bases from J, the gap between germline ends came to 16 bases. There are 14 residues in the CDR3. CDR1 and CDR2 (germline): SGHTA, FQGNSA.

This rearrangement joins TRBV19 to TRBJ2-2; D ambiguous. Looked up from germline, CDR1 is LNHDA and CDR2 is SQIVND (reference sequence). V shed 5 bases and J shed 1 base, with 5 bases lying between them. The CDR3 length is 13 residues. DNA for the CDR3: TGTGCCAGTAGTGGCGGGAACACCGGGGAGCTGTTTTTT. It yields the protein CASSGGNTGELFF.

This chain's CDR3 is CASSLGTGLLYGNTIYF. The CDR3 DNA reads as TGTGCCAGCAGCTTGGGGACAGGGTTGTTATATGGAAACACCATATATTTT. The chain couples TRBV5-5 to TRBJ1-3; 8 bases align to TRBD1. V lost 0 bases and J lost 3; bases outside the gene matches: 8. The CDR3 runs to 17 residues. Germline CDR1 and CDR2: SGHKS and YYEKEE (reference sequence).

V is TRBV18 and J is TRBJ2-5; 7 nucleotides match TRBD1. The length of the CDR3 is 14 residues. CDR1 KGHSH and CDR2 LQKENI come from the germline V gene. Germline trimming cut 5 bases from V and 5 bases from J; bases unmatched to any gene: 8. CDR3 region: CASSADRASETQYF. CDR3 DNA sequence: TGTGCCAGCTCAGCCGACAGGGCATCGGAGACCCAGTACTTC.

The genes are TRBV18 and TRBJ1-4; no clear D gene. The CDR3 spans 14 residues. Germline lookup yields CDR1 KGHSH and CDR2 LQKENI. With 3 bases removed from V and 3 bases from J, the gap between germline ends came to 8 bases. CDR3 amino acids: CASSPESPNEKLFF. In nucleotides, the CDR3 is TGTGCCAGCTCACCGGAGTCACCTAATGAAAAACTGTTTTTT.

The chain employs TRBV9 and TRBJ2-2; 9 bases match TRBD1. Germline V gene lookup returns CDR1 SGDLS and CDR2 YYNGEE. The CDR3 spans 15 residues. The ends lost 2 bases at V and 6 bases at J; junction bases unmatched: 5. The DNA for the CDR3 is TGTGCCAGCAGCGTGGGGACAGGGAATTCCGGGGAGCTGTTTTTT. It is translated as CASSVGTGNSGELFF.

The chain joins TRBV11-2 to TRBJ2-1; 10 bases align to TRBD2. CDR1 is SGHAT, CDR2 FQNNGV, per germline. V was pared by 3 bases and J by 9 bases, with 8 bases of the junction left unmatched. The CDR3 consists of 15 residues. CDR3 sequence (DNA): TGTGCCAGCAGCTTCCGGGCTAGCGGGAGTGGTGAGCAGTTCTTC. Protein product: CASSFRASGSGEQFF.

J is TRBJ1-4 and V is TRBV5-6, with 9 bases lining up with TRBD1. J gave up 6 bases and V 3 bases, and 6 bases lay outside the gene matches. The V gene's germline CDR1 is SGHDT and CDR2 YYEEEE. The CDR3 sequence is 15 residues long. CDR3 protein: CASSSSDRGDEKLFF. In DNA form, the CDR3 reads TGTGCCAGCAGCTCCTCGGACAGGGGAGATGAAAAACTGTTTTTT.

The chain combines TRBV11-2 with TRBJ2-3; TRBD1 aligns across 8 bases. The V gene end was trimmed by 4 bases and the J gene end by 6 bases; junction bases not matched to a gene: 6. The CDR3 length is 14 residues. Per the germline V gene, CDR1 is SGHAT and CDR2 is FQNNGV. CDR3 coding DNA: TGTGCCAGCAGCTCGCCGAACAGGGGGGATACGCAGTATTTT. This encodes CASSSPNRGDTQYF.

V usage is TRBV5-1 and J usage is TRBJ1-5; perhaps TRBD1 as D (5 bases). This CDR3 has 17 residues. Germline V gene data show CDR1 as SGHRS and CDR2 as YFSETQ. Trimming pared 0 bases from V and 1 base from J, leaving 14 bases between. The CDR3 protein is CASSLGGGAPSNQPQHF. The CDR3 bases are TGCGCCAGCAGCTTGGGCGGCGGGGCCCCGAGCAATCAGCCCCAGCATTTT.

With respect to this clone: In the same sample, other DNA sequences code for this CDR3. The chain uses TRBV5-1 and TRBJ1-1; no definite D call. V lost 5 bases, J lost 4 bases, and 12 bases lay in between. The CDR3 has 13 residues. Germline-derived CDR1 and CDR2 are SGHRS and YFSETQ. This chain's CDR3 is CASSWGGPTEAFF. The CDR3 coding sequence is TGCGCCAGCAGTTGGGGAGGACCCACTGAAGCTTTCTTT.

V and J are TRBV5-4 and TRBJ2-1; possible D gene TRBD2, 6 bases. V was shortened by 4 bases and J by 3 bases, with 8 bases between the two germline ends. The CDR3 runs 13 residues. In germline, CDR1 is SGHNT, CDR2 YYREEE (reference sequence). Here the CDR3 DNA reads TGTGCCAGCAGCCTGGACTACTACAATGAGCAGTTCTTC. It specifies CASSLDYYNEQFF.

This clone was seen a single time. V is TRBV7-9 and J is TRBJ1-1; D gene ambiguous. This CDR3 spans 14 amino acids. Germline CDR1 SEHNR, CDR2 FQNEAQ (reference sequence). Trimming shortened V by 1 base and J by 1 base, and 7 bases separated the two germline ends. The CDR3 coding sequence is TGTGCCAGCAGCTTAGGTTGGGGGAACACTGAAGCTTTCTTT. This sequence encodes CASSLGWGNTEAFF.

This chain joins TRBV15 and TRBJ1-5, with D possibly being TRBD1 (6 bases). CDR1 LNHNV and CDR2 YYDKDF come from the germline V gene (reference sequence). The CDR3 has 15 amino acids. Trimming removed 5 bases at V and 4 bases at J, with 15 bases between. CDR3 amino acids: CATSVQGPVNQPQHF. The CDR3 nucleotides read TGTGCCACCAGCGTACAGGGACCGGTGAATCAGCCCCAGCATTTT.

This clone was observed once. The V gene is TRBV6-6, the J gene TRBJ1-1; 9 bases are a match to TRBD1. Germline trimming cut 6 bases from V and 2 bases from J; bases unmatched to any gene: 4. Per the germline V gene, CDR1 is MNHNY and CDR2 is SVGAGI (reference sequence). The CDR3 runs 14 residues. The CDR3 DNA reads TGTGCCAGCAGCTATACAGGGGGCAACACTGAAGCTTTCTTT. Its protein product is CASSYTGGNTEAFF.

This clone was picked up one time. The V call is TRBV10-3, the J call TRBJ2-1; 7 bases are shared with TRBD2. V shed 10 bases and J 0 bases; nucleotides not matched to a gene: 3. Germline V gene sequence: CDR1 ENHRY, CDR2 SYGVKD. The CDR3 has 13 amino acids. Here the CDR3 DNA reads TGTGCCACTCGGGGGGACTCCTACAATGAGCAGTTCTTC. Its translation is CATRGDSYNEQFF.

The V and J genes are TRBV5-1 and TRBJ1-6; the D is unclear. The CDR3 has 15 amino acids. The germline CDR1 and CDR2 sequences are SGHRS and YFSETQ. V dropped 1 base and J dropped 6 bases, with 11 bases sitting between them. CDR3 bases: TGCGCCAGCAGCTTGCGCTATGGGGTTAATTCACCCCTCCACTTT. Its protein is CASSLRYGVNSPLHF.

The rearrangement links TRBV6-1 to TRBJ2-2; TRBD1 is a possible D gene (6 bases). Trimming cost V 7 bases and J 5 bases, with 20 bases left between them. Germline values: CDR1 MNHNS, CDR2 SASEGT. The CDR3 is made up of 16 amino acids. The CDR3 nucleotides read TGTGCCAGCACTCAAGCGGAGCAGGGGTGGACCGGGGAGCTGTTTTTT. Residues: CASTQAEQGWTGELFF.

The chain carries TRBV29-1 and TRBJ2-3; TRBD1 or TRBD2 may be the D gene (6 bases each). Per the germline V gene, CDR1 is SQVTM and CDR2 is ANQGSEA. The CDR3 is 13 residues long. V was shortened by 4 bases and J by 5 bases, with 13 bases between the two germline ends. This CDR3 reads CSVVPGALDTQYF. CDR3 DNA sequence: TGCAGCGTTGTCCCGGGGGCGTTAGATACGCAGTATTTT.